Presented here are 22 T cell receptor beta chains from one specimen sequenced in a study of blood T cell repertoires in COVID-19. Clones were sequenced by immunoSEQ multiplex PCR, and TCRdb holds only the in-frame ones, with some missing. The sample lists 20,000 to 25,000 clones; about 90% were seen once. Sequenced: peripheral blood. These receptors all stem from a woman of 80 years or more with active COVID-19.

The rearrangement joins TRBV19 to TRBJ2-3; a possible D gene is TRBD2 (5 bases). Trimming took 7 bases from V and 2 from J, leaving 16 bases between them. The CDR3 is 15 residues long. Germline V gives CDR1 LNHDA, CDR2 SQIVND (reference sequence). The CDR3 sequence is CASKPGIWDTDTQYF. The CDR3 DNA follows: TGTGCCAGTAAACCGGGGATTTGGGACACAGATACGCAGTATTTT. The variable domain in full, with the rest retrieved from reference TRBV19 and TRBJ2-3, is DGGITQSPKYLFRKEGQNVTLSCEQNLNHDAMYWYRQDPGQGLRLIYYSQIVNDFQKGDIAEGYSVSREKKESFPLTVTSAQKNPTAFYLCASKPGIWDTDTQYFGPGTRLTVL.

The chain carries TRBV7-2 and TRBJ2-3, with 9 bases lining up with TRBD2. Germline loops: CDR1 SGHTA, CDR2 FQGNSA. The CDR3 covers 14 residues. V shed 5 bases and J 8 bases; nucleotides not matched to a gene: 8. In DNA form, the CDR3 reads TGTGCCAGCAGCGGCGGGGGGGGTCCGGTTACGCAGTATTTT. Translating gives CASSGGGGPVTQYF.

V and J are TRBV18 and TRBJ1-2; 8 nucleotides align to TRBD1. Losses at the gene ends were 3 bases for V and 8 bases for J; bases not matched to a gene: 11. The germline V gene has CDR1 KGHSH and CDR2 LQKENI. The CDR3 contains 15 residues. In DNA form, the CDR3 reads TGTGCCAGCTCACCGACTCGGGACAGGCAAGGAGGCTACACCTTC. This gives the protein CASSPTRDRQGGYTF.

The chain is built from TRBV6-2 or TRBV6-3 and TRBJ2-7; tentative D call: TRBD1 (5 bases). CDR1 is MNHEY and CDR2 is SVGEGT in the germline V gene. The CDR3 totals 15 residues. V was shortened by 4 bases and J by 2 bases, with 15 bases between the two germline ends. This CDR3 is CASSSILTGTYEQYF. CDR3 DNA sequence: TGTGCCAGCAGTTCGATACTAACAGGAACCTACGAGCAGTACTTC.

The chain is built from TRBV7-3 and TRBJ2-3; 9 bases are a match to TRBD1. Trimming at V came to 6 bases and at J to 6 bases, leaving 10 bases not matched to a gene. Germline-derived CDR1 and CDR2 are SGHTA and FQGTGA. The CDR3 loop spans 15 amino acids. CDR3 protein: CASSQTGGLGDTQYF. In DNA, the CDR3 is TGTGCCAGCAGTCAGACAGGGGGTTTGGGGGATACGCAGTATTTT.

J is TRBJ2-3 and V is TRBV6-5; 9 positions match TRBD1. The V gene end was trimmed by 8 bases and the J gene end by 6 bases; junction bases not matched to a gene: 6. CDR1 and CDR2 (germline): MNHEY, SVGAGI. This CDR3 has 13 amino acids. The CDR3 DNA reads TGTGCCAGCGGGGACAGGGCCTCGGATACGCAGTATTTT. Translation gives CASGDRASDTQYF.

This chain joins TRBV5-4 and TRBJ2-5, with 8 bases identical to TRBD2. CDR3 length: 15 residues. Germline CDR1 is SGHNT and CDR2 is YYREEE (reference sequence). Losses at the gene ends were 4 bases for V and 2 bases for J; bases not matched to a gene: 7. The CDR3 region is CASSPAGGIQETQYF. Written as DNA, the CDR3 is TGTGCCAGCAGCCCTGCGGGGGGAATTCAAGAGACCCAGTACTTC.

This sequence joins TRBV4-2 and TRBJ2-4, with D possibly TRBD1 on 7 matching bases. The germline V gene has CDR1 LGHNA and CDR2 YNFKEQ. The CDR3 extends over 16 amino acids. The V gene lost 1 base and the J gene lost 7 bases, with 17 bases spanning the gap. The CDR3 region has the DNA TGTGCCAGCAGCCAAGGGACAGGCCTGGCGGGGAACATTCAGTACTTC. Translating it yields CASSQGTGLAGNIQYF.

The rearrangement uses TRBV7-9 and TRBJ1-1; 10 bases line up with TRBD1. V was clipped by 6 bases and J by 5 bases; unmatched bases: 9. Germline V CDR1 and CDR2: SEHNR, FQNEAQ (reference sequence). The CDR3 extends over 15 amino acids. Written as DNA, the CDR3 is TGTGCCAGCAGAGGGGACAGGGGAATAAGTACTGAAGCTTTCTTT. The encoded protein is CASRGDRGISTEAFF.

The V gene is TRBV5-1, the J gene TRBJ2-7; TRBD1 matches at 7 bases. The germline gives CDR1 SGHRS, CDR2 YFSETQ. Trimming cost V 1 base and J 2 bases; bases outside gene matches: 3. The CDR3 contains 14 residues. The CDR3 DNA reads TGCGCCAGCAGCTTGACAGGGGCCCCCTACGAGCAGTACTTC. Translated: CASSLTGAPYEQYF. Full variable domain (outside the CDR3, taken from reference TRBV5-1 and TRBJ2-7): KAGVTQTPRYLIKTRGQQVTLSCSPISGHRSVSWYQQTPGQGLQFLFEYFSETQRNKGNFPGRFSGRQFSNSRSEMNVSTLELGDSALYLCASSLTGAPYEQYFGPGTRLTVT.

The chain couples TRBV7-9 to TRBJ1-5, with 8 bases identical to TRBD1. CDR1 and CDR2 from the germline V gene are SEHNR and FQNEAQ (reference sequence). This CDR3 has 15 residues. V lost 3 bases, J lost 10 bases, and 11 bases stayed unmatched. The CDR3 bases are TGTGCCAGCAGCTTTGCAGGGGGCGGCTCAAACCCCCAGCATTTT. Translation: CASSFAGGGSNPQHF.

This clone appeared once. The chain combines TRBV19 with TRBJ2-7, with a tentative D call TRBD1 (6 bases). Trimming removed 5 bases from V and 3 bases from J, with 11 bases in between. Germline lookup yields CDR1 LNHDA and CDR2 SQIVND (reference sequence). The CDR3 consists of 13 residues. The CDR3 coding sequence is TGTGCCAGTAGTTTGGACAGTAGCTACGAGCAGTACTTC. Amino acid sequence: CASSLDSSYEQYF.

The count of this clone is one. Other DNA sequences in the same sample also yield this CDR3. The J gene is TRBJ1-1, the V gene TRBV4-1; D is unclear. The CDR3 spans 13 residues. Germline CDR1 and CDR2: MGHRA and YSYEKL. V gave up 4 bases and J gave up 4 bases, with 10 bases separating them. The CDR3 bases are TGCGCCAGCAGCCTTAACTACGGCACTGAAGCTTTCTTT. It codes for CASSLNYGTEAFF.

The V and J genes are TRBV12-5 and TRBJ2-2; 12 bases fit TRBD1. The CDR3 extends over 16 amino acids. V gave up 5 bases and J gave up 7 bases; unmatched junction bases: 8. Germline V gene data show CDR1 as LGHNT and CDR2 as FRNRAP. CDR3 loop: CASGATGTGGYGELFF. As DNA, the CDR3 is TGTGCTAGTGGTGCGACCGGGACAGGGGGCTACGGGGAGCTGTTTTTT.

This rearrangement joins TRBV4-1 to TRBJ2-3, with TRBD2 identical over 15 bases. The germline CDR1 and CDR2 sequences are MGHRA and YSYEKL. V lost 2 bases, J lost 6 bases, and 12 bases stayed unmatched. The CDR3 is made up of 19 amino acids. The chain's CDR3 is CASSQTPLGLAGGSDTQYF. The CDR3 DNA is TGCGCCAGCAGCCAAACCCCACTAGGACTAGCGGGGGGGTCGGATACGCAGTATTTT.

The table lists this clone with a few counts. This chain connects TRBV5-1 to TRBJ1-5; TRBD1 matches at 9 bases. Per the germline V gene, CDR1 is SGHRS and CDR2 is YFSETQ. This CDR3 comprises 15 residues. V was clipped by 4 bases and J by 1 base; unmatched bases: 3. The CDR3, as DNA: TGCGCCAGCAGCCCGACAGGGGGAAGCAATCAGCCCCAGCATTTT. Amino acid sequence: CASSPTGGSNQPQHF. Variable domain in full (rest from reference TRBV5-1 and TRBJ1-5): KAGVTQTPRYLIKTRGQQVTLSCSPISGHRSVSWYQQTPGQGLQFLFEYFSETQRNKGNFPGRFSGRQFSNSRSEMNVSTLELGDSALYLCASSPTGGSNQPQHFGDGTRLSIL.

This chain joins TRBV30 and TRBJ2-7, with 12 bases that match TRBD1. CDR3 length: 14 residues. Germline V gene data show CDR1 as GTSNPN and CDR2 as SVGIG (reference sequence). J lost 7 bases, V lost 3 bases, and 7 bases had no gene match. The CDR3 region is CAWRPGQGAGEQYF. CDR3 nucleotides: TGTGCCTGGAGGCCGGGACAGGGGGCAGGGGAGCAGTACTTC.

The rearrangement joins TRBV29-1 to TRBJ2-3; 8 bases match TRBD2. Germline CDR1 and CDR2: SQVTM and ANQGSEA. CDR3 length: 14 amino acids. Germline trimming cut 3 bases from V and 3 bases from J; bases unmatched to any gene: 5. CDR3 amino acids: CSVDPGLGTDTQYF. The CDR3 DNA sequence: TGCAGCGTTGACCCGGGACTAGGTACAGATACGCAGTATTTT.

The chain has TRBV7-2 and TRBJ2-2; D not certain. The CDR3 extends over 15 amino acids. V was trimmed by 6 bases and J by 4 bases, leaving 15 bases between them. Germline V gives CDR1 SGHTA, CDR2 FQGNSA. The CDR3 spells CASRSPTLSTGELFF. The CDR3 bases are TGTGCCAGCAGGAGCCCCACGCTGAGCACCGGGGAGCTGTTTTTT.

This clone was seen just once. This chain links TRBV7-3 with TRBJ2-2, with 7 nucleotides matching TRBD2. CDR3 size: 16 residues. The V segment lost 5 bases and the J segment 8 bases; nucleotides outside the gene matches: 14. Germline loops: CDR1 SGHTA, CDR2 FQGTGA. The CDR3 loop is CASSPRLARTYGELFF. The DNA for the CDR3 is TGTGCCAGCAGCCCCCGACTAGCAAGGACGTATGGGGAGCTGTTTTTT.

The gene calls are TRBV18 and TRBJ2-2; no clear D. The length of the CDR3 is 14 residues. CDR1 is KGHSH and CDR2 is LQKENI in the germline V gene. Trimming removed 2 bases from V and 4 bases from J, with 8 bases in between. The CDR3 coding sequence is TGTGCCAGCTCACCATCTTGGCTCACCGGGGAGCTGTTTTTT. It translates to CASSPSWLTGELFF.

The chain carries TRBV19 and TRBJ2-2; the D gene is possibly TRBD2 (5 bases). The CDR3 contains 16 residues. Germline-derived CDR1 and CDR2 are LNHDA and SQIVND (reference sequence). Trimming pared 6 bases from V and 0 bases from J, leaving 14 bases between. Here the CDR3 DNA reads TGTGCCAGTAGGAGGACGGTCGGGACGAACACCGGGGAGCTGTTTTTT. It yields the protein CASRRTVGTNTGELFF.